The 14 T cell receptor beta chains below were found in one sample sequenced in a study of T-cell memory formation after mild COVID-19. TCRdb processed the 5' RACE reads anew with MiXCR; each CDR3 protein has one entry. The repertoire has a few hundred thousand distinct CDR3 sequences, around 28% of them found once; the top ten carry roughly 12%. Sequencing was done on a sample of PBMCs or a T cell subset sorted from them (not recorded which). The receptors were gathered from an adult woman who had mild COVID-19 (a few samples of this study predate the infection). Cell type and time point are not known.

In its sample, this clonotype was seen once. The chain recombines TRBV25-1 with TRBJ1-6, with D possibly being TRBD1 (6 bases). This CDR3 is built from 15 residues. V was trimmed by 4 bases and J by 6 bases, leaving 13 bases between them. The germline CDR1 and CDR2 sequences are MGHDK and SYGVNS. CDR3 in amino acids: CASSANREANSPLHF. CDR3 in DNA: TGTGCCAGCAGTGCGAACAGGGAGGCTAATTCACCCCTCCACTTT.

V usage is TRBV25-1 and J usage is TRBJ2-7; D perhaps matches TRBD2 (5 bases). The CDR3 loop spans 15 amino acids. Trimming cost V 7 bases and J 5 bases, with 21 bases left between them. Germline CDR1 reads MGHDK; CDR2 reads SYGVNS. The CDR3 is CASIRRFGMSDEQYF. CDR3 coding DNA: TGTGCCAGCATTAGAAGATTCGGGATGAGCGACGAGCAGTACTTC.

This clonotype was found many times. This rearrangement joins TRBV6-2 or TRBV6-3 to TRBJ1-6; D is uncertain. The V end lost 6 bases, the J end lost 6 bases, and 15 bases lay between the germline ends. Per germline, CDR1 MNHEY and CDR2 SVGEGT. The CDR3 length is 15 residues. The CDR3 nucleotides are TGTGCCAGCAGCCGCCGTCCCGGCGGTAATTCACCCCTCCACTTT. It specifies CASSRRPGGNSPLHF.

The gene calls are TRBV11-2 and TRBJ2-3; D possibly corresponds to TRBD2 (7 bases). Germline V gives CDR1 SGHAT, CDR2 FQNNGV. The CDR3 extends over 14 amino acids. Trimming removed 5 bases from V and 3 bases from J, with 12 bases in between. The CDR3, as DNA: TGTGCCAGCAGCCCAAGGGGGGGGACAGATACGCAGTATTTT. Protein product: CASSPRGGTDTQYF.

Only a few counts were recorded for this clonotype. This CDR3 reads CASSPAIIETQYF. In DNA form, the CDR3 reads TGTGCCAGCAGCCCCGCAATCATCGAGACCCAGTACTTC. The genes are TRBV7-9 and TRBJ2-5, with no clear D. The V gene's germline CDR1 is SEHNR and CDR2 FQNEAQ (reference sequence). Trimming removed 5 bases at V and 5 bases at J, with 12 bases between. This CDR3 comprises 13 residues.

This clonotype was seen more than once but under ten times. This chain links TRBV10-3 with TRBJ2-7, with D unresolved. The CDR3 runs 13 residues. The germline gives CDR1 ENHRY, CDR2 SYGVKD. The V end lost 4 bases, the J end lost 5 bases, and 12 bases lay between the germline ends. CDR3 nucleotides: TGTGCCATCAGTGTTCCCCCGGCCGACGAGCAGTACTTC. Translating gives CAISVPPADEQYF.

This rearrangement joins TRBV5-6 to TRBJ2-1; 8 nucleotides line up with TRBD2. CDR3 length: 14 amino acids. V dropped 0 bases and J dropped 6; count of bases not matched to a gene: 2. Germline-derived CDR1 and CDR2 are SGHDT and YYEEEE. The CDR3 sequence is CASSLELAANEQFF. The CDR3 nucleotides read TGTGCCAGCAGCTTGGAACTAGCGGCCAATGAGCAGTTCTTC.

This clonotype was seen more than once but under ten times. The chain employs TRBV12-3 or TRBV12-4 and TRBJ2-7; weak D call: TRBD1 (6 bases). The CDR3 runs 13 residues. The V gene lost 6 bases and the J gene lost 13 bases, with 22 bases spanning the gap. Written as DNA, the CDR3 is TGTGCCAGCAGCTTGGGCGCGGCAGGGGCTTTTTACTTC. Translation gives CASSLGAAGAFYF.

This clonotype was seen a few times. The chain links TRBV7-9 to TRBJ2-2; D might be TRBD1 or TRBD2, each matching 6 bases. This CDR3 region has 16 residues. Germline values: CDR1 SEHNR, CDR2 FQNEAQ (reference sequence). The ends were cut back, 1 base at V and 2 bases at J, with 11 bases in the middle. In nucleotides, the CDR3 is TGTGCCAGCAGCTTAGACGGGGGCGCAAACACCGGGGAGCTGTTTTTT. Translated: CASSLDGGANTGELFF.

The chain couples TRBV6-2 or TRBV6-3 to TRBJ1-1; D possibly corresponds to TRBD1 (6 bases). CDR1 is MNHEY, CDR2 SVGEGT, per germline. The CDR3 has 16 amino acids. The germline V and J ends were trimmed by 2 bases and 0 bases, with 13 bases remaining between them. The CDR3 sequence is CASSYPRQAMNTEAFF. CDR3 DNA sequence: TGTGCCAGCAGTTACCCAAGACAGGCCATGAACACTGAAGCTTTCTTT.

The chain combines TRBV4-2 with TRBJ2-5; 13 positions agree with TRBD2. The ends lost 4 bases at V and 4 bases at J; junction bases unmatched: 18. CDR3 length: 20 amino acids. Germline lookup yields CDR1 LGHNA and CDR2 YNFKEQ. CDR3 protein: CASSLRVTGTSGAVGETQYF. The CDR3 coding sequence is TGTGCCAGCAGCCTAAGGGTCACCGGGACTAGCGGGGCCGTAGGAGAGACCCAGTACTTC.

This clonotype was detected only a few times. V and J are TRBV7-9 and TRBJ2-2; D remains ambiguous. This CDR3 is 13 amino acids long. The V end was cut by 3 bases, the J end by 7 bases, with 9 bases between. Germline CDR1 reads SEHNR; CDR2 reads FQNEAQ (reference sequence). The CDR3 sequence is CASSFEIGGELFF. The CDR3 nucleotides read TGTGCCAGCAGCTTTGAAATCGGCGGGGAGCTGTTTTTT. The entire variable domain, with the rest obtained from reference TRBV7-9 and TRBJ2-2, is as follows: DTGVSQNPRHKITKRGQNVTFRCDPISEHNRLYWYRQTLGQGPEFLTYFQNEAQLEKSRLLSDRFSAERPKGSFSTLEIQRTEQGDSAMYLCASSFEIGGELFFGEGSRLTVL.

This clonotype was detected only once. J is TRBJ2-7 and V is TRBV19; D call uncertain. This CDR3 contains 13 residues. The V end lost 3 bases, the J end lost 0 bases, and 6 bases lay between the germline ends. The germline V gene has CDR1 LNHDA and CDR2 SQIVND (reference sequence). CDR3: CASSMAASYEQYF. CDR3 sequence (DNA): TGTGCCAGTAGTATGGCAGCCTCCTACGAGCAGTACTTC.

This clonotype was found a few times. The V call is TRBV7-9, the J call TRBJ2-5, with 12 bases that match TRBD1. V gave up 3 bases and J gave up 2 bases; unmatched junction bases: 4. The CDR3 loop spans 16 amino acids. Germline V CDR1 and CDR2: SEHNR, FQNEAQ (reference sequence). CDR3: CASSFGTGGTQETQYF. The CDR3, as DNA: TGTGCCAGCAGCTTCGGGACAGGGGGCACACAAGAGACCCAGTACTTC.